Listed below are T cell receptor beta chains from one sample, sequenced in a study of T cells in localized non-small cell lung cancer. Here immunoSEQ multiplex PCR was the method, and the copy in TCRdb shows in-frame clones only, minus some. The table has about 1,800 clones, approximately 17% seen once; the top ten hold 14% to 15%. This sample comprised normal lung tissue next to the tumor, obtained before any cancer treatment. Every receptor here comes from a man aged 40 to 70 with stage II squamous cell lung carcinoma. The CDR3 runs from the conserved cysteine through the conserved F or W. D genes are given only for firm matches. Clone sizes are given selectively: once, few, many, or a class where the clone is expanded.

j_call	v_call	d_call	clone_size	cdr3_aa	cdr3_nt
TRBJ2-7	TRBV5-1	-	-	CASSWSGSGIDEQYF	TGCGCCAGCAGCTGGAGTGGGAGCGGCATCGACGAGCAGTACTTC
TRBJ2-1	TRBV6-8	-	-	CASSRSLAFNEQFF	TGTGCCAGCAGTCGTAGTCTAGCGTTCAATGAGCAGTTCTTC
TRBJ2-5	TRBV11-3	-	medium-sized	CASSLSTARGETQYF	TGTGCCAGCAGCCTATCAACTGCTAGGGGGGAGACCCAGTACTTC
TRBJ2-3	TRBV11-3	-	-	CASSFPGSTDTQYF	TGTGCCAGCAGCTTCCCTGGGTCAACAGATACGCAGTATTTT
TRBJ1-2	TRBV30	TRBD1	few	CAWGGQGSGYTF	TGTGCCTGGGGGGGACAGGGAAGCGGCTACACCTTC
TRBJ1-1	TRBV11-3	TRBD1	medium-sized	CASSSGTGLNTEAFF	TGTGCCAGCAGCTCAGGGACAGGGTTGAACACTGAAGCTTTCTTT
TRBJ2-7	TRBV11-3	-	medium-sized	CASSLVGAEYEQYF	TGTGCCAGCAGCTTGGTGGGTGCTGAGTACGAGCAGTACTTC
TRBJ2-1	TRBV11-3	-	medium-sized	CASSFLTGDFYNEQFF	TGTGCCAGCAGCTTCCTGACGGGAGATTTCTACAATGAGCAGTTCTTC
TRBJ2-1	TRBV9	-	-	CASSENPDSPYNEQFF	TGTGCCAGCAGCGAAAATCCGGACAGCCCCTACAATGAGCAGTTCTTC
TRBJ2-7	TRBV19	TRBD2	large	CASSIDVASGAVEQYF	TGTGCCAGTAGTATAGACGTCGCTAGCGGGGCCGTGGAGCAGTACTTC
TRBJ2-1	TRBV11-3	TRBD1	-	CASSLAGTGGHEQFF	TGTGCCAGCAGCTTGGCCGGGACAGGGGGCCATGAGCAGTTCTTC
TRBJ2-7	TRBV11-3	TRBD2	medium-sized	CASSLRGLGVEQYF	TGTGCCAGCAGCTTAAGGGGACTAGGAGTCGAGCAGTACTTC
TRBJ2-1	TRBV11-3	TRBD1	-	CASSLRGQGEEQFF	TGTGCCAGCAGCTTGCGGGGACAGGGAGAGGAGCAGTTCTTC
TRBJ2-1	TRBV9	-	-	CASSGAYNEQFF	TGTGCCAGCAGCGGCGCCTACAATGAGCAGTTCTTC
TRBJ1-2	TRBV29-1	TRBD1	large	CSDFGDSGGYTF	TGCAGCGACTTCGGGGACAGTGGTGGCTACACCTTC
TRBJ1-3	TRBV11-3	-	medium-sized	CASSPPDTLSGNTIYF	TGTGCCAGCAGCCCGCCGGACACCCTCTCTGGAAACACCATATATTTT
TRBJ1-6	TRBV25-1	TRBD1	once	CASSVTGGNSPLHF	TGTGCCAGCAGTGTTACAGGGGGCAATTCACCCCTCCACTTT
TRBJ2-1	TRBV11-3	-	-	CASSLGQGGGEQFF	TGTGCCAGCAGCTTAGGGCAGGGAGGTGGTGAGCAGTTCTTC
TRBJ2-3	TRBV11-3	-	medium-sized	CASSSPADGGRADTQYF	TGTGCCAGCAGCTCCCCGGCGGACGGAGGAAGGGCAGATACGCAGTATTTT
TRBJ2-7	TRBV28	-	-	CASTTRWGAVYEQYF	TGTGCCAGCACCACCCGATGGGGGGCGGTCTACGAGCAGTACTTC
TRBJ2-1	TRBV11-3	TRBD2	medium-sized	CASSFGTSGGKQFF	TGTGCCAGCAGCTTCGGGACTAGCGGGGGGAAGCAGTTCTTC
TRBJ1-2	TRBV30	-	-	CAWSVGGIEYGYTF	TGTGCCTGGAGTGTTGGGGGGATTGAATATGGCTACACCTTC
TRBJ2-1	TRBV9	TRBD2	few	CASSVAAGAFYNEQFF	TGTGCCAGCAGCGTAGCAGCGGGGGCCTTCTACAATGAGCAGTTCTTC
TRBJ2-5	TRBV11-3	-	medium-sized	CASSRGVKGETQYF	TGTGCTAGCAGCCGAGGTGTTAAAGGGGAGACCCAGTACTTC
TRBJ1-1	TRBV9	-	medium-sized	CASSANDPMNTEAFF	TGTGCCAGCAGCGCTAACGACCCTATGAACACTGAAGCTTTCTTT
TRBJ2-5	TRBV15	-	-	CATRLGLTSQETQYF	TGTGCCACCCGGCTAGGACTGACTTCCCAAGAGACCCAGTACTTC
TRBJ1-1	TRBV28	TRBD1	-	CASRRQGGTEAFF	TGTGCCAGCAGGAGACAGGGGGGCACTGAAGCTTTCTTT
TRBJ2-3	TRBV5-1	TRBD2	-	CASSLGQTSGITDTQYF	TGCGCCAGCAGCTTGGGACAGACTAGCGGGATCACAGATACGCAGTATTTT
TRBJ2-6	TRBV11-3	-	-	CASSLVVGSGANVLTF	TGTGCCAGCAGCCTAGTAGTGGGCTCTGGGGCCAACGTCCTGACTTTC
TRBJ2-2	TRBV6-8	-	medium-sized	CASSYPFAGTPNTGELFF	TGTGCCAGCAGTTACCCCTTCGCGGGCACCCCGAACACCGGGGAGCTGTTTTTT
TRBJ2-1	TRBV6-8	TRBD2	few	CASRVAGGPGYNEQFF	TGTGCCAGCCGGGTAGCGGGGGGGCCGGGGTACAATGAGCAGTTCTTC